This T cell receptor beta chain was recorded in a study of blood T cell repertoires in COVID-19. Study overall: Samples of COVID-19 (acute and convalescent) were obtained from the United States, Italy and Spain.

Measured with immunoSEQ multiplex PCR; TCRdb has only the in-frame clones, and not every one. This sample has about 100,000 clones; roughly 84% occur once, and the top ten carry approximately 7.3%. V was trimmed by 3 bases and J by 6 bases, leaving 10 bases between them. This CDR3 comprises 13 residues. Germline V gives CDR1 SGHTA, CDR2 FQGNSA. This chain connects TRBV7-2 to TRBJ2-3, with D unclear. This sequence was found in a man aged 25-40 years in a cohort sampled during active COVID-19. Sequenced input: peripheral blood. CDR3 in DNA: TGTGCCAGCAGCTTGCAGATCGGGGATACGCAGTATTTT. It encodes CASSLQIGDTQYF.